A selection of T cell receptor beta chains follows, all from one sample in a study of blood T cell repertoires in COVID-19. Sequenced by immunoSEQ multiplex PCR; TCRdb stores in-frame clones only, minus some. In the table there are 100,000 to 150,000 clones, around 74% of which are singletons. The sequencing input was peripheral blood. These receptors all stem from a man between 60 and 75 years old with acute or convalescent COVID-19. Each CDR3 is given with its conserved first and last residue. The order of the fields is CDR3 length, V gene, J gene, CDR3 protein.

length: 14; V: TRBV5-5; J: TRBJ1-1; CDR3: CASSLGPGNTEAFF
length: 18; V: TRBV4-1; J: TRBJ2-1; CDR3: CASSLRGLQREAQNEQFF
length: 14; V: TRBV27; J: TRBJ2-5; CDR3: CASSLKGAGETQYF
length: 15; V: TRBV5-1; J: TRBJ2-5; CDR3: CASSPRDRARETQYF
length: 20; V: TRBV30; J: TRBJ2-5; CDR3: CAWSDQGSWLAGSGGETQYF
length: 15; V: TRBV21-1; J: TRBJ2-1; CDR3: CASSKGSDPLNEQFF
length: 12; V: TRBV28; J: TRBJ1-2; CDR3: CASSLAPYGYTF
length: 15; V: TRBV6-1; J: TRBJ1-1; CDR3: CASSEGNRGNTEAFF
length: 15; V: TRBV11-3; J: TRBJ1-1; CDR3: CASSPRTGGSTEAFF
length: 14; V: TRBV6-5; J: TRBJ1-6; CDR3: CASRAEGANSPLHF
length: 15; V: TRBV19; J: TRBJ2-3; CDR3: CASSLVSSGPFGQYF
length: 13; V: TRBV29-1; J: TRBJ1-1; CDR3: CSAAGGIDTEAFF
length: 15; V: TRBV3-1/TRBV3-2; J: TRBJ1-2; CDR3: CASSQEMVGNYAYTF
length: 14; V: TRBV27; J: TRBJ1-1; CDR3: CASSDPGKGLDAFF
length: 14; V: TRBV3-1/TRBV3-2; J: TRBJ1-1; CDR3: CASSLRQTNTEAFF
length: 14; V: TRBV28; J: TRBJ1-1; CDR3: CASRNGPQGSEAFF
length: 16; V: TRBV28; J: TRBJ1-3; CDR3: CASSLSRPGGGNTIYF
length: 18; V: TRBV4-2; J: TRBJ2-2; CDR3: CASSQVGWGTDNTGELFF
length: 14; V: TRBV27; J: TRBJ1-5; CDR3: CASSKQGANQPQHF
length: 16; V: TRBV7-8; J: TRBJ1-1; CDR3: CASTLGAAAGRAEAFF
length: 16; V: TRBV5-6; J: TRBJ1-2; CDR3: CASSLLAGPKLRGYTF
length: 18; V: TRBV7-8; J: TRBJ2-6; CDR3: CASSLGRQGGREANVLTF
length: 16; V: TRBV18; J: TRBJ1-1; CDR3: CASSEPATGTGTEAFF
length: 14; V: TRBV6-1; J: TRBJ1-6; CDR3: CASSEADFRSPLHF
length: 14; V: TRBV5-1; J: TRBJ1-5; CDR3: CASSLEGGNQPQHF
length: 13; V: TRBV9; J: TRBJ2-2; CDR3: CASSVGILRELFF
length: 14; V: TRBV27; J: TRBJ2-1; CDR3: CASSPKGGRGEQFF
length: 18; V: TRBV11-2; J: TRBJ2-6; CDR3: CASRHRGLWADGANVLTF
length: 13; V: TRBV24-1; J: TRBJ1-5; CDR3: CATSARGWQPQHF
length: 11; V: TRBV6-5; J: TRBJ2-1; CDR3: CASSSLREQFF
length: 14; V: TRBV9; J: TRBJ2-7; CDR3: CASSPHQVLYEQYF
length: 15; V: TRBV7-8; J: TRBJ2-1; CDR3: CASSPQGGGYNEQFF
length: 16; V: TRBV24-1; J: TRBJ2-3; CDR3: CATSDPGTGSTDTQYF
length: 14; V: TRBV3-1/TRBV3-2; J: TRBJ1-1; CDR3: CASSQEQGLQEAFF
length: 15; V: TRBV9; J: TRBJ2-1; CDR3: CASSPLERGVLKQFF
length: 15; V: TRBV24-1; J: TRBJ2-7; CDR3: CATSDSGRSSYEQYF
length: 13; V: TRBV5-1; J: TRBJ2-2; CDR3: CASGRVDTGELFF
length: 13; V: TRBV4-1; J: TRBJ1-6; CDR3: CASSQESGSPLHF
length: 15; V: TRBV7-9; J: TRBJ2-3; CDR3: CASSLVAGGTDTQYF
length: 13; V: TRBV27; J: TRBJ2-7; CDR3: CASRRGESYEQYF
length: 15; V: TRBV6-5; J: TRBJ2-1; CDR3: CASSPMARGSNEQFF
length: 13; V: TRBV27; J: TRBJ2-1; CDR3: CASISGGYNEQFF